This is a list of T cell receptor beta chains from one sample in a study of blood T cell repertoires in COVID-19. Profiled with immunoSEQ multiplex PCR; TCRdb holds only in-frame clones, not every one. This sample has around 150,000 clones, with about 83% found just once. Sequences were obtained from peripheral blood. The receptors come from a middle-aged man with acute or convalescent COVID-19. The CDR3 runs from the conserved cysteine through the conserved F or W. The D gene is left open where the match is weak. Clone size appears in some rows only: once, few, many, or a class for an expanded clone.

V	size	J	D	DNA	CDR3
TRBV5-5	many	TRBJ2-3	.	TGTGCCAGCACCCCTCAGTCACATACGCAGTATTTT	CASTPQSHTQYF
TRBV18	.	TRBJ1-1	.	TGTGCCAGCTCACTCGCAGGGGTGAACACTGAAGCTTTCTTT	CASSLAGVNTEAFF
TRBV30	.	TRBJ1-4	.	TGTATACTCCGGGCAACTAATGAAAAACTGTTTTTT	CILRATNEKLFF
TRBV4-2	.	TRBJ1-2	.	TGTGCCAGCAGCCAAGTGGCTATGGGCTCCTATGGCTACACCTTC	CASSQVAMGSYGYTF
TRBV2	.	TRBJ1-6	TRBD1	TGTGCCAGCAGGGAACAGGGGACTAGTAATTCACCCCTCCACTTT	CASREQGTSNSPLHF
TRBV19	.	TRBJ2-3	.	TGTGCCAGTAGTAATTCCGTCCGGGGTACGCAGTATTTT	CASSNSVRGTQYF
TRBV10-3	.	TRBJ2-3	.	TGTGCCATCAGTGATGGTCGGGGGTCCACAGATACGCAGTATTTT	CAISDGRGSTDTQYF
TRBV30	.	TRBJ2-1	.	TGTGCCTGGAGTATCACCGGGACAGAGCAGTTCTTC	CAWSITGTEQFF
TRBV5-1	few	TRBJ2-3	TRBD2	TGCGCCAGCGCGGTAGCGGGGAACCCAGACACAGATACGCAGTATTTT	CASAVAGNPDTDTQYF
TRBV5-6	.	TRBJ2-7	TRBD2	TGTGCCAGCAGCCGGGGGGGCGAGCAGTACTTC	CASSRGGEQYF
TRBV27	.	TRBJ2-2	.	TGTGCCAGCAGTCTAAGGACAGCGAACACCGGGGAGCTGTTTTTT	CASSLRTANTGELFF
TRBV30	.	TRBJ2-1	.	TGTGCCTGGAGTGGGGGCAGCACCTACAATGAGCAGTTCTTC	CAWSGGSTYNEQFF
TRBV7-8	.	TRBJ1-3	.	TGTGCCAGCAGCTTAGTCGTCTCGGAGTCTGGAAACACCATATATTTT	CASSLVVSESGNTIYF
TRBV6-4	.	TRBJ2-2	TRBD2	TGTGCCAGCAGTCCGGGGGGGAACACCGGGGAGCTGTTTTTT	CASSPGGNTGELFF
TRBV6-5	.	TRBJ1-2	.	TGTGCCAGCAGTTCGGACGGACTCTATGGCTACACCTTC	CASSSDGLYGYTF
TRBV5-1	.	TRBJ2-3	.	TGCGCCAGCAGCTACGGGCAGGGGTCGATCACAGATACGCAGTATTTT	CASSYGQGSITDTQYF
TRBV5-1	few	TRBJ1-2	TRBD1	TGCGCCAGCAGCTTGCAGGGGGCGTATGGCTACACCTTC	CASSLQGAYGYTF
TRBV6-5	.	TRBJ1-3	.	TGTGCCAGCGGGGAGGTTGGCCTTTCTAGAAACACCATATATTTT	CASGEVGLSRNTIYF
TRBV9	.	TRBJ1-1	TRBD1	TGTGCCAGCACCCTAGGGGACAGGTGGAACACTGAAGCTTTCTTT	CASTLGDRWNTEAFF
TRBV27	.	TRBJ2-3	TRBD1	TGTGCCAGCAGTGTCGGGACAGGGGATTGGTATTTT	CASSVGTGDWYF
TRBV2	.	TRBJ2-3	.	TGTGCCAGCAGATCTGGACTACCCACAGATACGCAGTATTTT	CASRSGLPTDTQYF
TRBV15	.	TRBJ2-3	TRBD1	TGTGCCACCAGCAGGAGGGACAGGGAAGATACGCAGTATTTT	CATSRRDREDTQYF
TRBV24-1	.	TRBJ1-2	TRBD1	TGTGCCACCAGTCTGACAGGGGGGTATGGCTACACCTTC	CATSLTGGYGYTF
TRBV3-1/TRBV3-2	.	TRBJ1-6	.	TGTGCCAGCAGCCAAGGAGCAGGGGATTCACCCCTCCACTTT	CASSQGAGDSPLHF
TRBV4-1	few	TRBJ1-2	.	TGCGCCAGCAGCCCGGGGGGGGCCACAACTAACTATGGCTACACCTTC	CASSPGGATTNYGYTF
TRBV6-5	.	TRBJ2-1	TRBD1	TGTGCCAGCAGTATAGATACAGGGGGCAATGAGCAGTTCTTC	CASSIDTGGNEQFF
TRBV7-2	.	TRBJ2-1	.	TGTGCCAGCAGCCTGGACTGGAGCTCCTACAATGAGCAGTTCTTC	CASSLDWSSYNEQFF
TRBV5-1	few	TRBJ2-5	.	TGCGCCAGCAGCTCAGCCACAGGGTTCGAGACCCAGTACTTC	CASSSATGFETQYF